This T cell receptor (beta chain) was recovered during a study of neurological immune-mediated disorders. Findings and limits, study-wide: The highest TCR clonal expansion occurred in HTLV-1-associated myelopathy; multiple sclerosis fell below healthy controls.

The method for making cDNA was 5'RACE, and it used 10-nucleotide random UMIs. TCRdb used MiXCR to reprocess the 5' RACE reads, holding one entry per CDR3 protein. The repertoire includes tens of thousands of distinct CDR3 sequences, 10% of them detected once, and about 20% sits in the top ten. The junction had 6 bases not matched to a gene; V was cut back by 7 bases and J by 4 bases. The CDR3 is 15 residues long. Germline lookup yields CDR1 MNHNY and CDR2 SVGAGI (reference sequence). This clonotype was detected ten times or more. The antigen remains undetermined. PBMCs stored at -80 C, 2 million in total, were the source of the unsorted libraries.

Sequencing used PBMCs. The source is a middle-aged woman with HTLV-1-associated myelopathy (HAM/TSP). The chain links TRBV6-6 to TRBJ1-4; TRBD1 matches 10 bases. CDR3 loop: CASIGGQGLNEKLFF. DNA for the CDR3: TGTGCCAGCATCGGGGGACAGGGGCTTAATGAAAAACTGTTTTTT.